This is a list of T cell receptor beta chains from one sample in a study of blood T cell repertoires in COVID-19. The table came from immunoSEQ multiplex PCR; TCRdb's copy has only in-frame clones and leaves some out. The sample records over 300,000 clones, roughly nine tenths being singletons. Source material: PBMCs or T cells enriched from blood (not recorded which). These receptors all come from a woman younger than 45 who had recovered from COVID-19. Both conserved end residues are part of each CDR3. The D gene is left open where the match is weak. Where a row states a size, it is once, few, many or the class of an expanded clone; other rows omit it.

CDR3 protein,CDR3 DNA,J gene,V gene,D gene,clone size,CDR3 length
CASSPPQGRVREKLFF,TGTGCCAGCTCACCACCGCAGGGCCGGGTTCGTGAAAAACTGTTTTTT,TRBJ1-4,TRBV18,.,.,16
CASSRQGARITEAFF,TGTGCCAGTAGCCGACAGGGGGCGCGAATCACTGAAGCTTTCTTT,TRBJ1-1,TRBV19,TRBD1,.,15
CASSYSRSSNYGYTF,TGTGCCAGCAGTTACTCGAGGTCGTCAAACTATGGCTACACCTTC,TRBJ1-2,TRBV6-5,.,.,15
CASYDRVGEQFF,TGTGCCAGCTACGACAGGGTCGGTGAGCAGTTCTTC,TRBJ2-1,TRBV19,TRBD1,once,12
CASSLNRVTEAFF,TGTGCCAGCAGCCTAAACAGGGTCACTGAAGCTTTCTTT,TRBJ1-1,TRBV6-2/TRBV6-3,.,.,13
CASSLLGDSPLHF,TGTGCCAGCAGCTTATTGGGAGATTCACCCCTCCACTTT,TRBJ1-6,TRBV7-9,.,.,13
CASSENRGRQPQHF,TGTGCCAGCAGTGAAAACAGGGGAAGGCAGCCCCAGCATTTT,TRBJ1-5,TRBV2,TRBD1,once,14
CATSPLRGSQGLRSEKLFF,TGTGCCACCAGCCCGCTTAGGGGATCCCAGGGGCTGCGAAGTGAAAAACTGTTTTTT,TRBJ1-4,TRBV15,.,.,19
CASSSSVRNQPQHF,TGTGCCAGTAGTAGCAGTGTTCGCAATCAGCCCCAGCATTTT,TRBJ1-5,TRBV19,.,once,14
CASSGPGQPWSGNTIYF,TGTGCCAGCAGCGGACCGGGACAACCGTGGAGCGGAAACACCATATATTTT,TRBJ1-3,TRBV7-8,.,.,17
CASSRGYGYTF,TGTGCCAGCAGTCGCGGTTATGGCTACACCTTC,TRBJ1-2,TRBV12-3/TRBV12-4,.,.,11
CASSTGAGAYQETQYF,TGTGCCAGCAGCACGGGCGCGGGGGCGTACCAAGAGACCCAGTACTTC,TRBJ2-5,TRBV9,.,.,16
CASAGTGMTEAFF,TGTGCTAGTGCAGGGACAGGAATGACTGAAGCTTTCTTT,TRBJ1-1,TRBV12-5,TRBD1,.,13
CASSSRQGADGYTF,TGCGCCAGCAGCTCACGACAGGGGGCGGATGGCTACACCTTC,TRBJ1-2,TRBV5-1,TRBD1,.,14
CASSEGAEANNSPLHF,TGTGCCAGCAGCGAGGGGGCAGAAGCAAATAATTCACCCCTCCACTTT,TRBJ1-6,TRBV9,TRBD1,.,16
CASSRTPRGFNNEQFF,TGTGCCAGCAGCCGAACTCCCCGGGGGTTCAACAATGAGCAGTTCTTC,TRBJ2-1,TRBV21-1,.,once,16
CASRRASNTGELFF,TGTGCCAGCAGAAGAGCCTCGAACACCGGGGAGCTGTTTTTT,TRBJ2-2,TRBV6-5,.,.,14
CASSPRTVNTEAFF,TGTGCCAGCAGCCCTCGGACAGTCAACACTGAAGCTTTCTTT,TRBJ1-1,TRBV7-9,.,once,14
CASSPVVRSRNTEAFF,TGTGCCAGCTCACCAGTTGTTCGGTCACGGAACACTGAAGCTTTCTTT,TRBJ1-1,TRBV18,.,.,16
CASSQYRASGGYTF,TGCGCCAGCAGCCAATACAGGGCGTCGGGAGGCTACACCTTC,TRBJ1-2,TRBV4-3,.,.,14
CASSSGQGGNQPQHF,TGTGCCAGCTCATCGGGACAGGGCGGCAATCAGCCCCAGCATTTT,TRBJ1-5,TRBV18,TRBD1,.,15
CASISGTSAYNEQFF,TGTGCCAGTATTTCCGGGACTAGTGCCTACAATGAGCAGTTCTTC,TRBJ2-1,TRBV19,TRBD2,.,15
CASSLGHRFANTGELFF,TGTGCCAGCAGCTTAGGACACCGGTTCGCGAACACCGGGGAGCTGTTTTTT,TRBJ2-2,TRBV7-6,.,.,17
CASSQDRWTGGYGYTF,TGTGCCAGCAGCCAAGATCGGTGGACAGGGGGGTATGGCTACACCTTC,TRBJ1-2,TRBV3-1/TRBV3-2,TRBD1,few,16
CASSNRDRITDTQYF,TGTGCCAGCAGCAATCGGGACAGAATCACAGATACGCAGTATTTT,TRBJ2-3,TRBV5-5,TRBD1,few,15
CASSRGQGAGNTEAFF,TGTGCCAGCTCACGGGGACAGGGGGCAGGGAACACTGAAGCTTTCTTT,TRBJ1-1,TRBV18,TRBD1,.,16
CASSYSFDRSYNEQFF,TGTGCCAGCAGTTACTCGTTCGACAGATCCTACAATGAGCAGTTCTTC,TRBJ2-1,TRBV6-5,.,.,16